Shown below are 3 T cell receptor beta chains from a single sample sequenced in a study of a mutant IDH1 vaccine in newly diagnosed glioma. The time point: week 35, safety follow-up. Each dose delivered 300 ug of mutant IDH1 20-mer peptide subcutaneously with imiquimod. These TCRs' antigens remain unknown. The data were produced by immunoSEQ multiplex PCR, yet TCRdb's version contains in-frame clones alone and is incomplete. This sample has 45,000 to 50,000 clones, with 88% found just once. This specimen was PBMCs, taken from a glioma patient whose treatment included an IDH1 peptide vaccine. Receptors were obtained from a woman aged 40 to 50 with glioma.

J is TRBJ2-1 and V is TRBV30; 7 bases map to TRBD2. The CDR3 totals 14 residues. The germline CDR1 and CDR2 sequences are GTSNPN and SVGIG (reference sequence). The trim removed 4 bases at V and 4 bases at J, leaving 7 bases unmatched. CDR3: CAWNLGRTYNEQFF. The DNA for the CDR3 is TGTGCCTGGAATCTCGGGAGGACTTACAATGAGCAGTTCTTC.

This clone was counted once. This chain joins TRBV7-9 and TRBJ2-6; the match to TRBD1 covers 8 bases. This CDR3 has 17 residues. Germline assignment: CDR1 SEHNR and CDR2 FQNEAQ (reference sequence). The ends lost 3 bases at V and 2 bases at J; junction bases unmatched: 6. In DNA, the CDR3 is TGTGCCAGCAGCTTTCACAGGGGGAACGCTGGGGCCAACGTCCTGACTTTC. It is translated as CASSFHRGNAGANVLTF.

This chain uses TRBV7-2 with TRBJ2-7; the match to TRBD1 covers 8 bases. V was pared by 3 bases and J by 2 bases, with 3 bases of the junction left unmatched. The CDR3 is 14 residues long. The germline CDR1 and CDR2 sequences are SGHTA and FQGNSA. The CDR3: CASSFRQGTYEQYF. Written as DNA, the CDR3 is TGTGCCAGCAGCTTTCGACAGGGGACCTACGAGCAGTACTTC.